What follows describes a single T cell receptor (beta chain). The sample originates from a study of blood T cell repertoires in COVID-19. In the original processing: How many nucleated cells were present was estimated from reference gene primer amplification. Measured with immunoSEQ multiplex PCR; TCRdb has only the in-frame clones, and not every one. The DNA gave D and trimming, while V, J and clone size come from that table. The sample contains about 200,000 clones, 80% of which appear only once. CDR3 length: 11 residues. The junction had 2 bases not matched to a gene; V was cut back by 5 bases and J by 10 bases. Germline V CDR1 and CDR2: SEHNR, FQNEAQ (reference sequence).

The sequence was collected from a woman in her seventies with acute or convalescent COVID-19. The sequenced sample was peripheral blood. The V call is TRBV7-9, the J call TRBJ2-1, with 7 bases lining up with TRBD1. CDR3: CASSQDREQFF. CDR3 DNA: TGTGCCAGCAGCCAGGACAGGGAGCAGTTCTTC. The full variable domain, its missing parts supplied by reference TRBV7-9 and TRBJ2-1, is DTGVSQNPRHKITKRGQNVTFRCDPISEHNRLYWYRQTLGQGPEFLTYFQNEAQLEKSRLLSDRFSAERPKGSFSTLEIQRTEQGDSAMYLCASSQDREQFFGPGTRLTVL.